The present T cell receptor beta chain was sequenced within a study of blood T cells in healthy people across ages (dated by TCRdb to about 2015). Looking at the study overall: In model experiments, roughly one uniquely barcoded TCR beta cDNA molecule per two T cells was captured by template switching. The donors were divided into four age groups: young (average around 17 years), middle-aged (around 37), aged (about 62) and long-lived (roughly 86). For two donors (one aged 18 to 30 and one aged 80 or older), the study analyzed two additional independent replicas of 1 million unique cDNA reads from the same blood draw. Donors of different ages were randomly distributed across sequencing lanes to avoid experimental bias. To track age-related changes in TCR beta repertoire diversity, the study relied on deep sequencing normalized with unique cDNA molecular identifiers.

The 39 donors, aged 6 to 90 years, were systemically healthy Caucasian individuals from Russia. Each donor gave roughly 11 milliliters of peripheral blood, drawn into EDTA-treated Vacutainer tubes. PBMCs were isolated by Ficoll-Paque density-gradient centrifugation, with at least 6 million obtained per sample. Trizol reagent was used to extract total RNA from the PBMCs, yielding at least 6 micrograms per sample. The percentages of naive CD45RAhigh/CD27high T cells were determined by flow cytometry on a PBMC aliquot from every donor. Notes on this clonotype: This receptor's antigen is unknown. Within one base of it there is no much larger clone, and no base qualities were kept.

Findings and caveats that apply to the study as a whole: As age increased, observed TCR beta diversity per million T cells dropped in a roughly linear way, and a significant reduction was already evident by age 40. Estimates of total diversity based on one million sequenced T cells were considered lower bounds and underestimates. The percentage of naive T cells measured by flow cytometry correlated strongly with observed TCR beta diversity. Because profiling used bulk unsorted PBMCs, naive and antigen-experienced compartments could not be compared conclusively. Compared with the aged group, the long-lived group had more naive CD4+ T cells, fewer expanded clones and increased TCR diversity, suggesting age selection. The CMV infection status of donors was not known, potentially confounding age-related changes in expanded clonotypes.

Receptors were amplified or captured by 5' RACE. This sample was sequenced with an Illumina HiSeq 2500. The second PCR ran for about 6 to 11 cycles and used a J-beta primer mix along with a sample-barcoded 5' primer. A unique molecular identifier was introduced onto each TCR beta cDNA molecule by a template-switch 5' adaptor carrying 12 random nucleotides. Each sample yielded at least 3 million CDR3-containing paired-end reads. First-strand cDNA synthesis was performed from all RNA using the Mint cDNA synthesis kit, with priming by a TRBC-specific oligonucleotide. All cDNA was treated with uracil-DNA glycosylase and then went through a first 18-cycle PCR with the universal primers M1SS and BC2_uni_R. The source study handled its data this way. For normalization, 1 million high-quality reads, each with a distinct molecular identifier, were randomly selected from each sample. Instead of being binned into consensus sequences, reads with shared molecular identifiers were discarded. MiTCR, set to a Q25 quality threshold and the strictest error-elimination algorithm, was used for CDR3 identification, clonotype clustering and error correction. A nonparametric unseen species model with Euler transformation was used to estimate a lower bound on total TCR beta diversity. In-frame beta chains were kept once TCRdb had trimmed the public reads at Q25 with fastp and called clones with MiXCR. Entries are consolidated by CDR3 protein sequence, retaining the most common genes and DNA. It is TCRdb's table, rather than the study itself, that gives the V and J calls and clone size. A total of more than 650,000 distinct CDR3 sequences appear in this sample, 53% of them only once. The ten largest make up roughly two fifths of the sample.

As encoded in the germline V gene, CDR1 is KGHDR while CDR2 is SFDVKD. The CDR3 runs 15 residues from the cysteine to the phenylalanine. The only DNA kept is the CDR3, 45 bases in frame from the first base. Trimming takes 4 bases off V and 14 bases off J; junction bases not matched to a gene: 15. The sample consisted of blood. The TCR comes from an elderly man in good health. Here the chain combines TRBV24-1 and TRBJ2-3; TRBD2 lines up with 9 middle nucleotides. The sequenced DNA: TGTGCCACCAGTGACGGGTCTAGCGGGACCAGATACGCGTATTTT. It translates as CATSDGSSGTRYAYF.